One sample yielded the 22 T cell receptor beta chains listed below, sequenced in a study of Graves' ophthalmopathy and Graves' hyperthyroidism. Amplification of the TCR beta CDR3 regions used RNA transcripts (as template). HTBI-primed RT-PCR formed the first round, and a multiplex PCR formed the second. TCRdb processed the multiplex PCR reads anew with MiXCR; each CDR3 protein has one entry. Of under 350,000 distinct CDR3 sequences in the sample, roughly a sixth were seen once. The specimen was peripheral blood. The receptors stem from an adult man with Graves' ophthalmopathy.

This clonotype was recorded many times. V usage is TRBV24-1 and J usage is TRBJ1-2, with D hard to call. Germline V gene lookup returns CDR1 KGHDR and CDR2 SFDVKD. The CDR3 is made up of 14 amino acids. V dropped 2 bases and J dropped 4 bases, with 10 bases sitting between them. The CDR3 sequence is CATSDSLLGYGYTF. The CDR3 nucleotides read TGTGCCACCAGTGATTCCTTACTCGGCTATGGCTACACCTTC.

The chain's CDR3 is CASRPRSSGGRETQYF. CDR3 nucleotide sequence: TGTGCCAGCAGACCCCGGAGTAGCGGGGGGCGTGAGACCCAGTACTTC. The J gene is TRBJ2-5, the V gene TRBV6-2 or TRBV6-3, with TRBD2 identical over 10 bases. Germline V gene sequence: CDR1 MNHEY, CDR2 SVGEGT. The CDR3 is 16 amino acids. V gave up 6 bases and J gave up 5 bases; unmatched junction bases: 12.

This clonotype was seen many times. The chain joins TRBV4-3 to TRBJ1-2; possible D gene TRBD1, 5 bases. Germline V lookup: CDR1 LGHNA, CDR2 YSLEER. There are 15 residues in the CDR3. Trimming cost V 4 bases and J 3 bases, with 15 bases left between them. The CDR3 spells CASSPGVGQDYGYTF. The CDR3 nucleotides are TGCGCCAGCAGCCCGGGGGTGGGTCAAGACTATGGCTACACCTTC.

This clonotype was recorded at least ten times. The chain is built from TRBV7-3 and TRBJ2-5, with 9 bases aligning to TRBD1. V trimming: 0 bases; J trimming: 4 bases; junction bases outside the gene matches: 3. This CDR3 comprises 15 residues. CDR1 is SGHTA and CDR2 is FQGTGA in the germline V gene. The DNA of the CDR3 is TGTGCCAGCAGCTTAACGGGACAGGGAGCAGAGACCCAGTACTTC. Amino acid sequence: CASSLTGQGAETQYF.

V and J are TRBV6-2 or TRBV6-3 and TRBJ2-5; D is unresolved. The CDR3 runs 13 residues. Germline CDR1 is MNHEY and CDR2 is SVGEGT. V was trimmed by 7 bases and J by 5 bases, leaving 14 bases between them. CDR3 sequence reads: CASTRDVSETQYF. Here the CDR3 DNA reads TGTGCCAGCACCAGAGATGTGTCTGAGACCCAGTACTTC.

This clonotype has ten or more counts. CDR3 region: CASSSQGTEAFF. Written as DNA, the CDR3 is TGTGCCAGCAGCTCACAGGGGACTGAAGCTTTCTTT. The chain carries TRBV13 and TRBJ1-1, with 7 bases identical to TRBD1. The CDR3 spans 12 residues. Germline V gene sequence: CDR1 PRHDT, CDR2 FYEKMQ (reference sequence). V was pared by 4 bases and J by 5 bases, with 1 base of the junction left unmatched.

This clonotype was picked up many times. The rearrangement joins TRBV6-1 to TRBJ1-3; D is unresolved. The CDR3 length is 18 residues. Germline CDR1 and CDR2: MNHNS and SASEGT. Trimming shortened V by 3 bases and J by 0 bases, and 18 bases separated the two germline ends. Here the CDR3 DNA reads TGTGCCAGCAGTGAGGATGGGTACACCGACAACTCTGGAAACACCATATATTTT. Translation gives CASSEDGYTDNSGNTIYF.

This clonotype was seen repeatedly, ten times or more. The chain recombines TRBV7-9 with TRBJ1-1; D not resolved. The CDR3 runs to 11 residues. Germline values: CDR1 SEHNR, CDR2 FQNEAQ (reference sequence). V gave up 10 bases and J gave up 1 base, with 7 bases separating them. CDR3 region: CATNRNTEAFF. The CDR3, as DNA: TGTGCCACCAACCGGAACACTGAAGCTTTCTTT.

This clonotype has at least ten counts. This chain joins TRBV20-1 and TRBJ1-2; D not resolved. Trimming removed 1 base at V and 5 bases at J, with 17 bases between. Germline V lookup: CDR1 DFQATT, CDR2 SNEGSKA (reference sequence). This CDR3 is built from 15 residues. The CDR3 DNA is TGCAGTGCTAGAGTCCCCGCCCGGGATGGGTATGGCTACACCTTC. Its protein is CSARVPARDGYGYTF.

The table lists this clonotype with many counts. The chain has TRBV6-1 and TRBJ2-5, with 8 positions matching TRBD1. Germline CDR1 and CDR2: MNHNS and SASEGT. V shed 8 bases and J 0 bases; nucleotides not matched to a gene: 5. There are 14 residues in the CDR3. This CDR3 is CASQQGDNQETQYF. In nucleotides, the CDR3 is TGTGCCAGCCAACAGGGGGACAACCAAGAGACCCAGTACTTC.

Worth noting for this clonotype: This may arise from a read error, as a much more abundant clone is one base away. The chain employs TRBV7-8 and TRBJ2-7; a weak D match, TRBD1 (5 bases). The V gene lost 0 bases and the J gene lost 0 bases, with 12 bases spanning the gap. The CDR3 is made up of 16 amino acids. Germline V gene data show CDR1 as SGHVS and CDR2 as FQNEAQ. CDR3: CASSLAGWGSSYEQYF. CDR3 sequence (DNA): TGTGCCAGCAGCTTAGCGGGATGGGGCAGCTCCTACGAGCAGTACTTC. The full variable domain, with the rest looked up from reference TRBV7-8 and TRBJ2-7, is GAGVSQSPRYKVAKRGQDVALRCDPISGHVSLFWYQQALGQGPEFLTYFQNEAQLDKSGLPSDRFFAERPEGSVSTLKIQRTQQEDSAVYLCASSLAGWGSSYEQYFGPGTRLTVT.

This clonotype was counted between two and nine times. The CDR3 sequence is CASVPSGIRETQYF. The DNA of the CDR3 is TGTGCCAGCGTCCCCTCCGGGATACGGGAGACCCAGTACTTC. The chain uses TRBV28 and TRBJ2-5; maybe TRBD2 (5 bases). Trimming cost V 8 bases and J 5 bases, with 18 bases left between them. The CDR3 totals 14 residues. Germline lookup yields CDR1 MDHEN and CDR2 SYDVKM.

This clonotype was detected ten times or more. This rearrangement joins TRBV28 to TRBJ2-5; possibly TRBD1 or TRBD2 for D (6 bases each). V dropped 5 bases and J dropped 2 bases, with 21 bases sitting between them. This CDR3 contains 17 residues. CDR1 is MDHEN and CDR2 is SYDVKM in the germline V gene. CDR3 DNA sequence: TGTGCCAGCAGTCCAAGGGGGGACTTGCGGGGACAAGAGACCCAGTACTTC. It encodes CASSPRGDLRGQETQYF.

This clonotype was recorded many times. V is TRBV30 and J is TRBJ1-6, with D hard to call. The germline CDR1 and CDR2 sequences are GTSNPN and SVGIG (reference sequence). CDR3 length: 13 residues. V was pared by 3 bases and J by 2 bases, with 5 bases between. The CDR3 region has the DNA TGTGCCTGGAGGGCAGCCTATAATTCACCCCTCCACTTT. Encoded protein: CAWRAAYNSPLHF.

This clonotype was detected many times. The rearrangement links TRBV6-5 to TRBJ2-2, with D possibly matching TRBD2 (6 bases). The CDR3 covers 13 residues. Looked up from germline, CDR1 is MNHEY and CDR2 is SVGAGI. V was shortened by 5 bases and J by 6 bases, with 10 bases between the two germline ends. The CDR3 reads CASSRLGAGELFF. The DNA for the CDR3 is TGTGCCAGCAGTCGACTAGGAGCCGGGGAGCTGTTTTTT.

This clonotype has a count of ten or more. The chain is built from TRBV5-1 and TRBJ1-6; TRBD1 matches 10 bases. The CDR3 loop spans 18 amino acids. Germline loops: CDR1 SGHRS, CDR2 YFSETQ. V dropped 1 base and J dropped 6; count of bases not matched to a gene: 10. The CDR3 is CASSLSPGTGAGNSPLHF. The CDR3 DNA sequence: TGCGCCAGCAGCTTGTCCCCCGGGACAGGGGCTGGTAATTCACCCCTCCACTTT.

This clonotype was observed many times. The V gene is TRBV2, the J gene TRBJ2-6, with TRBD1 matching over 8 bases. V was pared by 4 bases and J by 4 bases, with 6 bases of the junction left unmatched. The length of the CDR3 is 16 residues. Germline V gene data show CDR1 as SNHLY and CDR2 as FYNNEI. The CDR3 DNA is TGTGCCAGCAGTGTGCAGGGGGCGGCAGGGGCCAACGTCCTGACTTTC. Protein product: CASSVQGAAGANVLTF. The full variable domain, rest sourced from reference TRBV2 and TRBJ2-6, is EPEVTQTPSHQVTQMGQEVILRCVPISNHLYFYWYRQILGQKVEFLVSFYNNEISEKSEIFDDQFSVERPDGSNFTLKIRSTKLEDSAMYFCASSVQGAAGANVLTFGAGSRLTVL.

Note on this clonotype: The junction shows a germline mismatch at one end, possibly a read error. V is TRBV28 and J is TRBJ1-2; no definite D call. The length of the CDR3 is 14 residues. The V gene's germline CDR1 is MDHEN and CDR2 SYDVKM. The CDR3 here is CASSLVRTNYGYIF. For the CDR3, the DNA is TGTGCCAGCAGTCTGGTACGGACTAACTATGGCTACATCTTC.

This clonotype was observed at least ten times. CDR3 DNA: TGTGCCAGCACCAAATTAGGCACTGAAGCTTTCTTT. As protein: CASTKLGTEAFF. The V call is TRBV6-2 or TRBV6-3, the J call TRBJ1-1; D unclear. The CDR3 extends over 12 amino acids. V was cut by 7 bases and J by 4 bases, with 10 bases left in between. Germline V CDR1 and CDR2: MNHEY, SVGEGT.

This clonotype was counted ten times or more. The chain couples TRBV5-1 to TRBJ2-5, with 11 bases aligning to TRBD2. The V gene's germline CDR1 is SGHRS and CDR2 YFSETQ. V trimming: 5 bases; J trimming: 4 bases; junction bases outside the gene matches: 4. The CDR3 loop spans 14 amino acids. CDR3: CASRRLAGRETQYF. As DNA, the CDR3 is TGCGCCAGCAGACGACTAGCGGGAAGAGAGACCCAGTACTTC.

This clonotype was picked up many times. This rearrangement joins TRBV13 to TRBJ1-1; perhaps TRBD1 as D (5 bases). This CDR3 is built from 12 residues. CDR1 is PRHDT and CDR2 is FYEKMQ in the germline V gene (reference sequence). V was clipped by 5 bases and J by 5 bases, with 9 bases between them. DNA for the CDR3: TGTGCCAGCAGCCAGGGTGTAACTGAAGCTTTCTTT. Its protein product is CASSQGVTEAFF.

Comment on this clonotype: This sequence may be a read error, since a much larger clone differs from it by one base. J is TRBJ1-2 and V is TRBV7-2; D perhaps matches TRBD1 (5 bases). Per the germline V gene, CDR1 is SGHTA and CDR2 is FQGNSA. The V end was cut by 1 base, the J end by 8 bases, with 14 bases between. CDR3 length: 14 residues. This chain's CDR3 is CASSLVGGGEGYTF. The CDR3 bases are TGTGCCAGCAGCTTAGTGGGCGGGGGGGAGGGCTACACCTTC.